This T cell receptor beta chain derives from a study of T cell responses to AZD1222 COVID-19 vaccine. This clone was found a few times. Some clones are missing from TCRdb's copy, which holds only in-frame ones; the method was immunoSEQ multiplex PCR. Of about 130,000 clones listed, 88% were seen once; the top ten hold roughly 7.4%. The sequences come from peripheral blood, collected on day 0 of AZD1222 vaccination. The TCR comes from an adult in good health.

The DNA of the CDR3 is TGTGCCAGCAAAATACAGGGGTCCTTCTCCTACGAGCAGTACTTC. Protein sequence: CASKIQGSFSYEQYF. The chain uses TRBV6-5 and TRBJ2-7, with 7 bases fitting TRBD1. The junction had 9 bases not matched to a gene; V was cut back by 7 bases and J by 0 bases. The CDR3 has 15 amino acids. CDR1 and CDR2 from the germline V gene are MNHEY and SVGAGI.